The 9 T cell receptor beta chains below come from one sample, sequenced in a study of blood T cell repertoires in COVID-19. This table comes from immunoSEQ multiplex PCR, and its TCRdb copy is limited to in-frame clones, with some not included. The repertoire consists of 350,000 to 400,000 clones, with 88% occurring once and the leading ten covering about 1.2%. The sample consisted of PBMCs or T cells enriched from blood (not recorded which). These TCRs come from a woman between 18 and 29 years old who had recovered from COVID-19.

The chain combines TRBV2 with TRBJ1-6, with 7 nucleotides matching TRBD1. This CDR3 has 15 amino acids. The V gene's germline CDR1 is SNHLY and CDR2 FYNNEI. Trimming took 6 bases from V and 9 from J; bases not matched to a gene: 11. The CDR3 loop is CASSEGQWDISPLHF. CDR3 nucleotide sequence: TGTGCCAGCAGCGAGGGACAGTGGGATATTTCACCCCTCCACTTT.

The chain combines TRBV11-1 with TRBJ2-1; no firm D call. Trimming took off 5 bases at V and 5 bases at J, with 7 bases between the two ends. Germline V lookup: CDR1 SGHAT, CDR2 FQDESV (reference sequence). The length of the CDR3 is 12 residues. The CDR3 DNA follows: TGTGCCAGCAGCCTTTATAACAATGAGCAGTTCTTC. Translated, it gives CASSLYNNEQFF. Variable domain in full (rest from reference TRBV11-1 and TRBJ2-1): EAEVAQSPRYKITEKSQAVAFWCDPISGHATLYWYRQILGQGPELLVQFQDESVVDDSQLPKDRFSAERLKGVDSTLKIQPAELGDSAMYLCASSLYNNEQFFGPGTRLTVL.

CDR3 in DNA: TGTGCCAGTATCGTGCAGGGCTACACTGAAGCTTTCTTT. It translates to CASIVQGYTEAFF. The chain has TRBV6-5 and TRBJ1-1; a possible D gene is TRBD1 (5 bases). CDR1 is MNHEY, CDR2 SVGAGI, per germline. This CDR3 is built from 13 residues. V was shortened by 9 bases and J by 3 bases, with 14 bases between the two germline ends.

The rearrangement uses TRBV15 and TRBJ1-1, with 7 bases identical to TRBD1. The length of the CDR3 is 14 residues. Germline V lookup: CDR1 LNHNV, CDR2 YYDKDF (reference sequence). V lost 4 bases and J lost 3; bases outside the gene matches: 5. The CDR3 region has the DNA TGTGCCACCAGCACCGGGACAGCCTACACTGAAGCTTTCTTT. Translation: CATSTGTAYTEAFF.

The chain employs TRBV4-2 and TRBJ2-7; 9 bases are shared with TRBD2. There are 20 residues in the CDR3. Trimming cost V 0 bases and J 1 base; bases outside gene matches: 16. Per germline, CDR1 LGHNA and CDR2 YNFKEQ. This CDR3 reads CASSQDRTAGGISFSYEQYF. CDR3 bases: TGTGCCAGCAGCCAAGATAGGACAGCGGGGGGCATCTCCTTTTCCTACGAGCAGTACTTC.

The chain carries TRBV5-4 and TRBJ1-2; tentative D call: TRBD1 (5 bases). The length of the CDR3 is 12 residues. Trimming took off 3 bases at V and 4 bases at J, with 7 bases between the two ends. Germline V gives CDR1 SGHNT, CDR2 YYREEE (reference sequence). The CDR3 nucleotides read TGTGCCAGCAGCTCCGACAGCTATGGCTACACCTTC. Protein product: CASSSDSYGYTF.

The V and J genes are TRBV12-5 and TRBJ1-4, with D tentatively TRBD1 (5 bases). The V gene's germline CDR1 is LGHNT and CDR2 FRNRAP. CDR3 length equals 15 residues. Trimming took off 0 bases at V and 4 bases at J, with 9 bases between the two ends. CDR3 coding DNA: TGTGCTAGTGGTTTGGTGGGGGGGATTAATGAAAAACTGTTTTTT. Its translation: CASGLVGGINEKLFF.

This chain connects TRBV7-6 to TRBJ1-6, with unresolved D. V gave up 4 bases and J gave up 9 bases, with 16 bases separating them. Looked up from germline, CDR1 is SGHVS and CDR2 is FNYEAQ. The CDR3 sequence is 15 residues long. CDR3 in amino acids: CASSSTSGESSPLHF. CDR3 bases: TGTGCCAGCAGCTCCACTAGCGGAGAGAGTTCACCCCTCCACTTT.

V gene TRBV6-5 combines with J gene TRBJ1-3; 10 bases fit TRBD1. Germline V gives CDR1 MNHEY, CDR2 SVGAGI. The CDR3 is 15 residues long. Trimming took 1 base from V and 4 from J; bases not matched to a gene: 1. CDR3 protein: CASSYWDRGGNTIYF. The CDR3, as DNA: TGTGCCAGCAGTTACTGGGACAGGGGAGGAAACACCATATATTTT.